These 23 T cell receptor beta chains were all obtained from the same sample, sequenced in a study of T cell responses to AZD1222 COVID-19 vaccine. Produced via immunoSEQ multiplex PCR; TCRdb's table is partial and in-frame only. The sample lists 170,000 or so clones; less than 95% were seen once. Source: peripheral blood, taken on day 0 of AZD1222 vaccination. The receptors were sampled from an adult in good health.

This sequence joins TRBV6-5 and TRBJ2-1; D gene unclear. Germline V CDR1 and CDR2: MNHEY, SVGAGI. V was clipped by 7 bases and J by 2 bases, with 9 bases between them. This CDR3 spans 13 amino acids. The CDR3: CASTQPTYNEQFF. The CDR3 DNA follows: TGTGCCAGCACCCAGCCCACCTACAATGAGCAGTTCTTC.

This chain uses TRBV19 with TRBJ2-4, with 8 nucleotides matching TRBD1. This CDR3 contains 20 residues. Losses at the gene ends were 5 bases for V and 1 base for J; bases not matched to a gene: 19. Germline V gene lookup returns CDR1 LNHDA and CDR2 SQIVND (reference sequence). The chain's CDR3 is CASSPSTGTGPARAKNIQYF. The CDR3 DNA reads TGTGCCAGTAGTCCATCCACCGGGACAGGCCCTGCCCGGGCCAAAAACATTCAGTACTTC.

V and J are TRBV5-4 and TRBJ1-1; 7 nucleotides agree with TRBD1. This CDR3 contains 15 residues. The V gene end was trimmed by 4 bases and the J gene end by 5 bases; junction bases not matched to a gene: 11. Germline V gene sequence: CDR1 SGHNT, CDR2 YYREEE (reference sequence). The CDR3 DNA follows: TGTGCCAGCAGCCTGGTGCAGGGGGGGGGAACTGAAGCTTTCTTT. Protein: CASSLVQGGGTEAFF. Combining the CDR3 with reference TRBV5-4 and TRBJ1-1 gives the whole variable domain ETGVTQSPTHLIKTRGQQVTLRCSSQSGHNTVSWYQQALGQGPQFIFQYYREEENGRGNFPPRFSGLQFPNYSSELNVNALELDDSALYLCASSLVQGGGTEAFFGQGTRLTVV.

The chain combines TRBV9 with TRBJ1-6; TRBD1 matches 8 bases. The CDR3 sequence is 16 residues long. V was pared by 3 bases and J by 8 bases, with 10 bases of the junction left unmatched. Germline V gene lookup returns CDR1 SGDLS and CDR2 YYNGEE. CDR3: CASSARTGGGDSPLHF. CDR3 nucleotide sequence: TGTGCCAGCAGCGCCCGAACAGGGGGGGGAGATTCACCCCTCCACTTT.

This chain links TRBV27 with TRBJ1-1; the D gene is possibly TRBD1 (6 bases). Per germline, CDR1 MNHEY and CDR2 SMNVEV (reference sequence). CDR3 size: 15 residues. V was clipped by 6 bases and J by 0 bases, with 14 bases between them. In nucleotides, the CDR3 is TGTGCCAGCAGCTCGTGGGGGGGCGTGAACACTGAAGCTTTCTTT. It yields the protein CASSSWGGVNTEAFF.

The chain employs TRBV13 and TRBJ1-2; no firm D call. Trimming took off 5 bases at V and 5 bases at J, with 18 bases between the two ends. The germline V gene encodes CDR1 PRHDT and CDR2 FYEKMQ (reference sequence). The CDR3 extends over 15 amino acids. This chain's CDR3 is CASSSSDLPGYGYTF. As DNA, the CDR3 is TGTGCCAGCAGCAGTTCTGATCTTCCGGGTTATGGCTACACCTTC.

The CDR3 region has the DNA TGTGCCAGCAGCTTATCAGAGACCCAGTACTTC. Translation: CASSLSETQYF. V usage is TRBV7-2 and J usage is TRBJ2-5; no definite D call. With 2 bases removed from V and 4 bases from J, the gap between germline ends came to 2 bases. This CDR3 has 11 residues. Per germline, CDR1 SGHTA and CDR2 FQGNSA.

This clone was found once. This chain uses TRBV6-5 with TRBJ1-1; D may be TRBD1 (5 bases). The length of the CDR3 is 15 residues. CDR1 and CDR2 from the germline V gene are MNHEY and SVGAGI. Trimming took off 6 bases at V and 1 base at J, with 15 bases between the two ends. CDR3 coding DNA: TGTGCCAGCAGGCCCCCAGTGGGGGAGAACACTGAAGCTTTCTTT. Its protein is CASRPPVGENTEAFF.

The rearrangement uses TRBV27 and TRBJ1-3; TRBD1 is a possible D gene (6 bases). This CDR3 has 15 amino acids. Germline lookup yields CDR1 MNHEY and CDR2 SMNVEV (reference sequence). The germline V and J ends were trimmed by 6 bases and 4 bases, with 16 bases remaining between them. The DNA of the CDR3 is TGTGCCAGCAGCCCACAGGGAGCTAGAGGAAACACCATATATTTT. This sequence encodes CASSPQGARGNTIYF.

In its sample, this clone was seen once. The chain joins TRBV10-3 to TRBJ1-1; possible D gene TRBD1, 6 bases. Trimming removed 10 bases at V and 3 bases at J, with 12 bases between. The germline V gene has CDR1 ENHRY and CDR2 SYGVKD. The CDR3 runs 12 residues. The CDR3 nucleotides are TGTGCCACGCAGGGGACTTACACTGAAGCTTTCTTT. This gives the protein CATQGTYTEAFF.

J is TRBJ2-1 and V is TRBV9; D possibly matches TRBD1 or TRBD2 (6 bases each). The V end was cut by 4 bases, the J end by 5 bases, with 13 bases between. Germline V gives CDR1 SGDLS, CDR2 YYNGEE. This CDR3 has 14 amino acids. The CDR3 nucleotides read TGTGCCAGCAGCAAAGGGGGGATCGACAATGAGCAGTTCTTC. Translated, it gives CASSKGGIDNEQFF.

This chain links TRBV3-1 (or the pseudogene TRBV3-2) with TRBJ2-7, with unresolved D. CDR1 LGHDT and CDR2 YNNKEL come from the germline V gene (reference sequence). The V end lost 2 bases, the J end lost 6 bases, and 11 bases lay between the germline ends. This CDR3 comprises 13 residues. CDR3 region: CASSQILESEQYF. The CDR3 DNA is TGTGCCAGCAGCCAAATCCTGGAAAGCGAGCAGTACTTC.

The J gene is TRBJ1-5, the V gene TRBV6-2 or TRBV6-3; weak D call: TRBD1 (6 bases). The germline V gene has CDR1 MNHEY and CDR2 SVGEGT. This CDR3 contains 13 residues. Trimming removed 2 bases at V and 7 bases at J, with 9 bases between. As DNA, the CDR3 is TGTGCCAGCAGTTACGAGGGGGTCCAGCCCCAGCATTTT. It translates to CASSYEGVQPQHF.

This chain joins TRBV19 and TRBJ1-2; D is ambiguous. The CDR3 has 11 residues. From germline, CDR1 is LNHDA and CDR2 SQIVND (reference sequence). V was cut by 4 bases and J by 8 bases, with 8 bases left in between. The CDR3 region has the DNA TGTGCCAGTAGTAAGAGCGCGGGCTACACCTTC. It codes for CASSKSAGYTF.

This clone was picked up a small number of times. The V and J genes are TRBV27 and TRBJ1-1; TRBD1 matches 9 bases. V shed 4 bases and J 5 bases; nucleotides not matched to a gene: 8. Germline V gives CDR1 MNHEY, CDR2 SMNVEV (reference sequence). The CDR3 has 15 amino acids. In nucleotides, the CDR3 is TGTGCCAGCAGTTCAGGACAGGGGTTGAGAACTGAAGCTTTCTTT. Translating it yields CASSSGQGLRTEAFF.

This chain connects TRBV19 to TRBJ2-7; TRBD2 is a possible D gene (6 bases). V shed 7 bases and J shed 5 bases, with 27 bases lying between them. The CDR3 length is 17 residues. In germline, CDR1 is LNHDA, CDR2 SQIVND (reference sequence). Here the CDR3 reads CASKRSPGRGGEDEQYF. The CDR3 bases are TGTGCCAGTAAACGTTCACCGGGAAGAGGCGGGGAAGACGAGCAGTACTTC.

The J gene is TRBJ1-2, the V gene TRBV27; 8 positions match TRBD1. The germline CDR1 and CDR2 sequences are MNHEY and SMNVEV (reference sequence). The trim removed 5 bases at V and 5 bases at J, leaving 4 bases unmatched. The CDR3 is 13 amino acids. The CDR3 DNA follows: TGTGCCAGCAGTGCGTGGACAGGGTATGGCTACACCTTC. Its protein product is CASSAWTGYGYTF.

V gene TRBV25-1 combines with J gene TRBJ2-6, with TRBD1 as a possible D gene (6 bases). The V gene lost 6 bases and the J gene lost 3 bases, with 6 bases spanning the gap. This CDR3 is built from 13 residues. Germline CDR1 reads MGHDK; CDR2 reads SYGVNS. CDR3 residues: CASSRGGANVLTF. As DNA, the CDR3 is TGTGCCAGCAGCAGGGGTGGGGCCAACGTCCTGACTTTC.

The V gene is TRBV7-9, the J gene TRBJ1-2; D unclear. Deletions cut 5 bases from V and 8 bases from J, with 9 bases between. This CDR3 has 11 residues. Looked up from germline, CDR1 is SEHNR and CDR2 is FQNEAQ (reference sequence). The CDR3 region has the DNA TGTGCCAGCAGCCGAGGGAGGGGCTACACCTTC. It translates to CASSRGRGYTF.

V usage is TRBV19 and J usage is TRBJ1-1; D not resolved. Germline CDR1 LNHDA, CDR2 SQIVND (reference sequence). The length of the CDR3 is 13 residues. V lost 3 bases and J lost 3, with 8 bases in between. CDR3 sequence (DNA): TGTGCCAGTAGTATCAAAGGCGACACTGAAGCTTTCTTT. It specifies CASSIKGDTEAFF. Full variable domain (missing parts from reference TRBV19 and TRBJ1-1): DGGITQSPKYLFRKEGQNVTLSCEQNLNHDAMYWYRQDPGQGLRLIYYSQIVNDFQKGDIAEGYSVSREKKESFPLTVTSAQKNPTAFYLCASSIKGDTEAFFGQGTRLTVV.

The V call is TRBV4-3, the J call TRBJ2-2; a weak D match, TRBD1 (5 bases). Germline lookup yields CDR1 LGHNA and CDR2 YSLEER. Between the trimmed V and J ends, which lost 0 bases and 2 bases, there was a span of 13 bases. This CDR3 comprises 17 residues. CDR3 region: CASSQDKGRANTGELFF. Written as DNA, the CDR3 is TGCGCCAGCAGCCAAGATAAAGGCAGGGCAAACACCGGGGAGCTGTTTTTT.

J is TRBJ2-5 and V is TRBV7-5; the D call in the table, TRBD2, was not verified against the DNA. TRBV7-5 is listed as a pseudogene. CDR3 size: 15 residues. Written as DNA, the CDR3 is TGTGCCAGAAGCTACCTTCGCTCTAGTCTGGAGACCCAGTACTTC. This codes for CARSYLRSSLETQYF.

The chain combines TRBV7-2 with TRBJ1-2, with no clear D. Germline values: CDR1 SGHTA, CDR2 FQGNSA. Deletions cut 5 bases from V and 4 bases from J, with 11 bases between. This CDR3 contains 13 residues. The CDR3 loop is CASSGRDGYGYTF. Here the CDR3 DNA reads TGTGCCAGCAGCGGGCGAGACGGCTATGGCTACACCTTC.